Listed below are T cell receptor beta chains from one sample, sequenced in a study of T cells in Graves' hyperthyroidism and ophthalmopathy. TCRdb re-analysed the multiplex PCR reads in MiXCR, keeping a single row per CDR3 protein. The repertoire holds hundreds of thousands of distinct CDR3 sequences, with roughly 24% as singletons. Sequenced: blood. The receptors originated from a woman aged 30 to 39 with Graves' ophthalmopathy. Each CDR3 is given with its conserved first and last residue. Each record gives: D gene, clone size, V gene, J gene, CDR3 length, CDR3 DNA, CDR3 protein. D genes are given only for firm matches. Not all rows give a size; the values are once, few, many and, for expanded clones, a class.

-	many	TRBV6-1	TRBJ1-5	13	TGTGCCAGCAGCCCAGCCTTCAATCAGCCCCAGCATTTT	CASSPAFNQPQHF
-	many	TRBV20-1	TRBJ1-1	11	TGCAGTGCTGGGGGGAACACTGAAGCTTTCTTT	CSAGGNTEAFF
TRBD2	-	TRBV7-2	TRBJ2-7	15	TGTGCCAGCAGCCCACTAGCGGGGGGGCGGTACGAGCAGTACTTC	CASSPLAGGRYEQYF
-	-	TRBV24-1	TRBJ1-2	15	TGTGCCACCAGTGACCCCTCCCGCGGACAATTTGGCTACACCTTC	CATSDPSRGQFGYTF
TRBD1	few	TRBV4-1	TRBJ1-1	17	TGCGCCAGCAGCCATGCCGGGGACAGGGGTAGGGACACTGAAGCTTTCTTT	CASSHAGDRGRDTEAFF
TRBD1	many	TRBV28	TRBJ2-5	15	TGTGCCAGCAGTTTATTCGGGACAGCAAAAGAGACCCAGTACTTC	CASSLFGTAKETQYF
TRBD1	-	TRBV6-1	TRBJ1-1	14	TGTGCCAGCGAGAGACAGGGATCGAACACTGAAGCTTTCTTT	CASERQGSNTEAFF
-	many	TRBV28	TRBJ2-7	13	TGTGCCACTGAGGGGGTATTGTCCTACGAGCAGTACTTC	CATEGVLSYEQYF
-	many	TRBV20-1	TRBJ1-1	17	TGCAGTGCTAGTAACGAAAACTTTAGGACAGCGAACACTGAAGCTTTCTTT	CSASNENFRTANTEAFF
-	-	TRBV18	TRBJ1-6	13	TGTGCCAGCTCACCAGTAGGGAATTCACCCCTCCACTTT	CASSPVGNSPLHF
-	few	TRBV10-3	TRBJ1-5	17	TGTGCCATCAGTGAGTCCCAGGGAACCATAAGCAATCAGCCCCAGCATTTT	CAISESQGTISNQPQHF
-	-	TRBV27	TRBJ2-7	17	TGTGCCAGCAGTCTCTTCGGTCACAGGGTCATATCCTACGAGCAGTACTTC	CASSLFGHRVISYEQYF
-	many	TRBV4-2	TRBJ2-5	15	TGTGCCAGCAGCAAAAATATCTTGTCCTTGGAGACCCAGTACTTC	CASSKNILSLETQYF